This TCR beta chain stems from a study of T-cell reconstitution after alpha-beta-depleted transplantation in children listed by TCRdb under 2016. In the study overall: The study quantitatively tracked T-cell immune reconstitution after TCRalphabeta/CD19-depleted allogeneic hematopoietic cell transplantation in children using TCR repertoire profiling.

V and J are truncated by 6 bases and 6 bases respectively, leaving an intervening sequence of 10 bases. The germline V gene provides CDR1 MNHEY and CDR2 SVGAGI. Spanning cysteine to phenylalanine, the CDR3 consists of 12 amino acids. Just CDR3 DNA is preserved here, 36 bases in frame from base 1. The library came from PCR. For sequencing, an Illumina HiSeq 2500 was employed. TCR libraries were prepared with molecular barcoding, using unique molecular identifiers to normalize TCRbeta repertoire quantification. TCRdb itself trimmed the public reads at Q25 with fastp, ran MiXCR and retained productive beta chains. Records with the same CDR3 protein are collapsed into one entry carrying the most frequent genes and DNA. The sample contains hundreds of thousands of distinct CDR3 sequences, around a sixth of them found a single time. 1.1% of the sample is held by the ten biggest clonotypes. This clonotype appeared many times. Its antigen has not been determined. Per-nucleotide qualities are absent, and no much larger clonotype sits a single base away.

Recombination linked TRBV6-5 to TRBJ2-3, with no confident D gene call. The receptor was isolated from a human donor who donated a stem cell graft to a child with acute myeloid leukemia. The material sequenced was PBMCs from the stem cell graft donor, taken from the stem cell graft. The bases are TGTGCCAGCAGCTCCAGTAGGGATACGCAGTATTTT. Its protein product is CASSSSRDTQYF.